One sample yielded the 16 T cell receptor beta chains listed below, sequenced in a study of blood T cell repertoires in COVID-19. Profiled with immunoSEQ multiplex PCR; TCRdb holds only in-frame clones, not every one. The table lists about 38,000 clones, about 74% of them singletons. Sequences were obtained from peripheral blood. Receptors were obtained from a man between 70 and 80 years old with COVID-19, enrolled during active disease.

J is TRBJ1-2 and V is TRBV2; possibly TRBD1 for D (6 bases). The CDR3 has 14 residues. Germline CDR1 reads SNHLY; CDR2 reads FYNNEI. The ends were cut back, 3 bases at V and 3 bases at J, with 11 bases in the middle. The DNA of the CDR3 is TGTGCCAGCAGTGAGCTACAGGGAGACTATGGCTACACCTTC. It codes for CASSELQGDYGYTF.

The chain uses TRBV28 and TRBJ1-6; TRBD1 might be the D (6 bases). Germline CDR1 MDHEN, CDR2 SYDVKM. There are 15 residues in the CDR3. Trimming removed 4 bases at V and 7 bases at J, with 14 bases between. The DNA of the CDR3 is TGTGCCAGCAGTTCCCGGGGGGGGCTAAATTCACCCCTCCACTTT. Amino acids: CASSSRGGLNSPLHF. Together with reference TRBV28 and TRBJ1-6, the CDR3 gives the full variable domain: DVKVTQSSRYLVKRTGEKVFLECVQDMDHENMFWYRQDPGLGLRLIYFSYDVKMKEKGDIPEGYSVSREKKERFSLILESASTNQTSMYLCASSSRGGLNSPLHFGNGTRLTVT.

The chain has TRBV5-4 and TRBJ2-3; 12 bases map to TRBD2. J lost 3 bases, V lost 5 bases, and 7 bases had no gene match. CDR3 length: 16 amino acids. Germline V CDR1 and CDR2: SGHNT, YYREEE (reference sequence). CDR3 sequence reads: CASRAGTSGRTDTQYF. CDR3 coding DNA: TGTGCCAGCAGGGCCGGGACTAGCGGGCGAACAGATACGCAGTATTTT. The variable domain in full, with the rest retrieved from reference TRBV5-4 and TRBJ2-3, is ETGVTQSPTHLIKTRGQQVTLRCSSQSGHNTVSWYQQALGQGPQFIFQYYREEENGRGNFPPRFSGLQFPNYSSELNVNALELDDSALYLCASRAGTSGRTDTQYFGPGTRLTVL.

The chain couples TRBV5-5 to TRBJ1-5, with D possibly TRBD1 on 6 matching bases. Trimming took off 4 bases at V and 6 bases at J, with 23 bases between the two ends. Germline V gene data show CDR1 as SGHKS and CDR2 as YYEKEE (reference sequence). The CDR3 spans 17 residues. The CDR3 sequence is CASSLAAPGAHFQPQHF. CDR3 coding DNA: TGTGCCAGCAGCCTGGCCGCCCCAGGGGCGCATTTTCAGCCCCAGCATTTT.

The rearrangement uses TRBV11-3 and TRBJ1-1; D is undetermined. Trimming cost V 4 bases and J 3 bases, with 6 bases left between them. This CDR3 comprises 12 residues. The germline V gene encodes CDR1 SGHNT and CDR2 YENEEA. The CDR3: CASSSGDTEAFF. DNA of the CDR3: TGTGCCAGCAGCTCAGGTGACACTGAAGCTTTCTTT.

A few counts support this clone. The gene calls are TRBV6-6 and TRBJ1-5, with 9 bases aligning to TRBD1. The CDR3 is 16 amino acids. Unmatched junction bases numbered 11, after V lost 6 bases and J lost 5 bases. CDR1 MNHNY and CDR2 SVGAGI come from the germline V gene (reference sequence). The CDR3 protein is CASSTRTGDLYQPQHF. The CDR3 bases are TGTGCCAGCAGCACCCGGACAGGGGATCTTTATCAGCCCCAGCATTTT.

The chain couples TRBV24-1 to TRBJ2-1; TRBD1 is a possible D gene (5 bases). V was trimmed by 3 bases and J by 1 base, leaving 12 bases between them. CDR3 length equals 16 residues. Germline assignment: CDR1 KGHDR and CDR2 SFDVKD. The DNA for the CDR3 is TGTGCCACCAGTGATCCCAGGGCAGATTCCTACAATGAGCAGTTCTTC. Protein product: CATSDPRADSYNEQFF.

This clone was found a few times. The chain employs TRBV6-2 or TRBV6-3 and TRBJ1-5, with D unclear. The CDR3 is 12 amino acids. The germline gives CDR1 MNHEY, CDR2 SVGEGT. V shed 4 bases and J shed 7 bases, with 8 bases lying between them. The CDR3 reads CASSFRRQPQHF. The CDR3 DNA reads TGTGCCAGCAGTTTCCGTCGGCAGCCCCAGCATTTT.

The CDR3 nucleotides read TGTGCCAGTAGTATGGAGCCCAGGGTTAGATTTGGAAGGGAAAAACTGTTTTTT. This translates into CASSMEPRVRFGREKLFF. The chain has TRBV19 and TRBJ1-4, with D maybe TRBD1 (5 bases). The germline gives CDR1 LNHDA, CDR2 SQIVND (reference sequence). The V end was cut by 3 bases, the J end by 8 bases, with 25 bases between. CDR3 length: 18 residues. The full variable domain, in which reference TRBV19 and TRBJ1-4 provide the parts outside the CDR3, is DGGITQSPKYLFRKEGQNVTLSCEQNLNHDAMYWYRQDPGQGLRLIYYSQIVNDFQKGDIAEGYSVSREKKESFPLTVTSAQKNPTAFYLCASSMEPRVRFGREKLFFGSGTQLSVL.

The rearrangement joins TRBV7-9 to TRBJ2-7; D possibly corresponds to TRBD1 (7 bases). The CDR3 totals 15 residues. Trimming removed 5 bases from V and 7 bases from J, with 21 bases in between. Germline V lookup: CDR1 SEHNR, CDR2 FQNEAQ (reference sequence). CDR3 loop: CASSPSGGLTSEQYF. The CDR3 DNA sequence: TGTGCCAGCAGCCCCTCAGGGGGGCTAACTAGTGAGCAGTACTTC.

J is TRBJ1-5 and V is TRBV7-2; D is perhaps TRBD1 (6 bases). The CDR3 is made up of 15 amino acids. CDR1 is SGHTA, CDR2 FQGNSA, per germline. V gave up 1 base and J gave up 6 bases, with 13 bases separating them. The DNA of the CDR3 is TGTGCCAGCAGCTTAGGGGGGACACAGGGTCAGCCCCAGCATTTT. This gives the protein CASSLGGTQGQPQHF.

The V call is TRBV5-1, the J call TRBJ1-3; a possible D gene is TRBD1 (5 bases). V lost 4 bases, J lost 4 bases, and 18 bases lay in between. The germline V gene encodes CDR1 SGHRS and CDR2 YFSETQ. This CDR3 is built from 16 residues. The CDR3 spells CASSVDPGGSGNTIYF. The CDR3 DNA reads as TGCGCCAGCAGCGTGGACCCGGGGGGTTCAGGAAACACCATATATTTT.

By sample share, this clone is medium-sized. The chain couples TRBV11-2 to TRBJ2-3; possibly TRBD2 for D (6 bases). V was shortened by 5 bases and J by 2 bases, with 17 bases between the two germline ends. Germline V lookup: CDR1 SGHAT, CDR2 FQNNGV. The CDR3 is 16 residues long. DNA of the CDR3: TGTGCCAGCAGCCCGAAGGGGACTTTTACCACAGATACGCAGTATTTT. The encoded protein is CASSPKGTFTTDTQYF.

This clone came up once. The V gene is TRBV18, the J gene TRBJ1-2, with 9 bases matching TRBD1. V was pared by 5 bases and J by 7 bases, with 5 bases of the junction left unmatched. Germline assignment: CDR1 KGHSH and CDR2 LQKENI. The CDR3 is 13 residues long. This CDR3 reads CASSGGTGIGYTF. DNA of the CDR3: TGTGCCAGCTCAGGCGGGACAGGGATTGGCTACACCTTC.

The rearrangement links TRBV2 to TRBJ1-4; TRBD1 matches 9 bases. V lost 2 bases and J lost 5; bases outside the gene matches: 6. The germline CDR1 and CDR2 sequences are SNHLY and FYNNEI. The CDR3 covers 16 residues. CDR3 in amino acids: CASSEIRGTGNEKLFF. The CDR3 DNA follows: TGTGCCAGCAGTGAAATTCGCGGGACAGGGAATGAAAAACTGTTTTTT.

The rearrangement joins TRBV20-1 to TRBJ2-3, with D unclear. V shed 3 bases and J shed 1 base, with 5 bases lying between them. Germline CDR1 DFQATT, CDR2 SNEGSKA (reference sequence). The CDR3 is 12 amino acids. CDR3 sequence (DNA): TGCAGTGCTAGTCTAGGCACAGATACGCAGTATTTT. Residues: CSASLGTDTQYF.